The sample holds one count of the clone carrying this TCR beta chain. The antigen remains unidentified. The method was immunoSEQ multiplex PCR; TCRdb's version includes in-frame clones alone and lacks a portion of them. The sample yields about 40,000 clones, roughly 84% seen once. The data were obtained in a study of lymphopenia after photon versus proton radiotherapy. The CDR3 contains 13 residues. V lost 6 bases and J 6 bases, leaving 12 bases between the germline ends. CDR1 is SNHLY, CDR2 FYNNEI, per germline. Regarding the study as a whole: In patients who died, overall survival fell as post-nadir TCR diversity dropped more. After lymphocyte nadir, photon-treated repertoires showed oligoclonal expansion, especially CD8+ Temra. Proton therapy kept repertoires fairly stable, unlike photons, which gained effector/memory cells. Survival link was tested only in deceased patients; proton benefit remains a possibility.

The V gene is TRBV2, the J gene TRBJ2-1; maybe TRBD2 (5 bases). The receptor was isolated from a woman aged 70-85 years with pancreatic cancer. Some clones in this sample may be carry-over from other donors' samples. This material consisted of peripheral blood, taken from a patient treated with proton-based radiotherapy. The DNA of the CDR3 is TGTGCCAGCAGGGGAGAGAGTTCCAATGAGCAGTTCTTC. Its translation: CASRGESSNEQFF.